A single sample is the source of the 7 T cell receptor beta chains below, sequenced in a study of immune evolution from preneoplasia to lung adenocarcinoma. The table came from immunoSEQ multiplex PCR; TCRdb's copy has only in-frame clones and leaves some out. The data hold some 11,000 clones, with approximately 86% observed a single time. The sequencing input was FFPE minimally invasive lung adenocarcinoma tissue. The receptors come from a person between 65 and 79 years old with lung adenocarcinoma.

The chain links TRBV18 to TRBJ2-7; D uncertain. The CDR3 has 13 residues. Trimming shortened V by 1 base and J by 5 bases, and 9 bases separated the two germline ends. Germline V gene lookup returns CDR1 KGHSH and CDR2 LQKENI. CDR3 in amino acids: CASSPLFNDEQYF. The DNA for the CDR3 is TGTGCCAGCTCACCACTCTTTAACGACGAGCAGTACTTC.

This chain uses TRBV6-7 with TRBJ2-5; 8 bases match TRBD2. TRBV6-7 is treated as an ORF (open reading frame) with a function not yet certain. The CDR3 runs 18 residues. The trim removed 2 bases at V and 1 base at J, leaving 12 bases unmatched. CDR3 DNA sequence: TGTGCCAGCAGTTACCCCCGAAGGTGCAGCGGGGGCCAAGAGACCCAGTACTTC. Its protein product is CASSYPRRCSGGQETQYF.

The table lists this clone with a count of one. The chain combines TRBV4-1 with TRBJ1-1, with 8 bases identical to TRBD1. Trimming cost V 7 bases and J 0 bases; bases outside gene matches: 4. This CDR3 spans 14 amino acids. The germline V gene encodes CDR1 MGHRA and CDR2 YSYEKL. The DNA for the CDR3 is TGCGCCAGCAACCCGACAGGGGTGAACACTGAAGCTTTCTTT. As protein: CASNPTGVNTEAFF.

This chain links TRBV5-1 with TRBJ2-5, with D perhaps TRBD1 (6 bases). The CDR3 runs 15 residues. Germline V gene lookup returns CDR1 SGHRS and CDR2 YFSETQ. Trimming left V 4 bases short and J 4 bases short, with 17 bases between. The chain's CDR3 is CASSRKGVVVETQYF. CDR3 DNA sequence: TGCGCCAGCAGCCGGAAGGGGGTGGTCGTAGAGACCCAGTACTTC.

A few counts support this clone. Other DNA sequences in this sample translate to the same CDR3. The genes are TRBV19 and TRBJ2-7, with D possibly matching TRBD1 (6 bases). CDR1 is LNHDA and CDR2 is SQIVND in the germline V gene (reference sequence). The ends were cut back, 8 bases at V and 5 bases at J, with 19 bases in the middle. This CDR3 is 14 amino acids long. The CDR3 sequence is CASANQGSRHEQYF. The CDR3 DNA sequence: TGTGCCAGTGCAAACCAGGGGAGCCGCCACGAGCAGTACTTC.

This sequence joins TRBV4-1 and TRBJ1-2; maybe TRBD1 (6 bases). V lost 1 base, J lost 4 bases, and 19 bases lay in between. This CDR3 is built from 17 residues. Germline lookup yields CDR1 MGHRA and CDR2 YSYEKL. CDR3 in amino acids: CASSQGAPTGSGYGYTF. Written as DNA, the CDR3 is TGCGCCAGCAGCCAAGGGGCGCCGACAGGTTCCGGCTATGGCTACACCTTC.

The chain uses TRBV6-5 and TRBJ2-3; no firm D call. With 6 bases removed from V and 0 bases from J, the gap between germline ends came to 13 bases. The CDR3 spans 15 residues. The germline CDR1 and CDR2 sequences are MNHEY and SVGAGI. Written as DNA, the CDR3 is TGTGCCAGCAGCCCCACGGATTATAGCACAGATACGCAGTATTTT. Residues: CASSPTDYSTDTQYF.